Listed below are T cell receptor beta chains from one sample, sequenced in a study of T cell repertoires in cytomegalovirus infection. TCRdb processed the reads anew with MiXCR; each CDR3 protein has one entry. The sample has approximately 390,000 distinct CDR3 sequences, about 34% seen once. Antigen specificity for these receptors is unknown. Material: cultured PBMCs, obtained from culture after CMV antigen stimulation. These receptors were obtained from a human donor in good health (CMV status not recorded). Some clones in this sample may be carry-over from other donors' samples. Both conserved end residues are trimmed from each CDR3. Fields, in order: CDR3 length, V gene, J gene, D gene, CDR3 protein. The D gene is left open where the match is weak.

11	TRBV12-3/TRBV12-4	TRBJ2-1	-	ASSSTLGNEQF
11	TRBV7-8	TRBJ1-2	TRBD1	ASSFQGAEGYT
11	TRBV7-6	TRBJ2-5	-	ASSLDNQETQY
13	TRBV7-2	TRBJ2-7	-	ASSLDRARSYEQY
14	TRBV30	TRBJ1-6	TRBD1	AWRAGTGMANSPLH
15	TRBV2	TRBJ2-1	-	ASRARGPGATYNEQF
14	TRBV6-2/TRBV6-3	TRBJ2-2	-	ASSYTRLGFTGELF
11	TRBV6-2/TRBV6-3	TRBJ2-7	TRBD1	ASTLGQSYEQY
12	TRBV7-2	TRBJ1-5	TRBD1	ASSPDRGGQPQH
15	TRBV19	TRBJ1-2	TRBD1	ASSMGTGTGGWGGYT
7	TRBV20-1	TRBJ1-5	-	SARKPQH
13	TRBV12-3/TRBV12-4	TRBJ2-1	TRBD2	ASSSLAGGANEQF
13	TRBV7-2	TRBJ2-5	TRBD2	ASSLGVAGGKTQY
11	TRBV29-1	TRBJ2-1	-	SAGTQSYNEQF
10	TRBV6-1	TRBJ2-5	-	ASSWGRETQY
15	TRBV7-9	TRBJ1-2	-	ASSFPPVHDRNYGYT
10	TRBV6-8	TRBJ2-5	-	ASSYTVDTQY
14	TRBV6-1	TRBJ1-1	TRBD1	ASSLRTGVMNTEAF
14	TRBV4-1	TRBJ2-1	TRBD2	ASRQEAGTTYNEQF
13	TRBV7-2	TRBJ2-5	-	ASSLGLRPGETQY
13	TRBV7-3	TRBJ2-1	-	ASSLTGEGYNEQF
13	TRBV28	TRBJ1-1	-	ASSLLGRVDTEAF
13	TRBV19	TRBJ1-1	-	ASSWSVGMNTEAF
13	TRBV4-3	TRBJ1-1	-	ASSQDSGRTTEAF
13	TRBV5-1	TRBJ2-5	-	ASSTGLYTKETQS
12	TRBV5-4	TRBJ2-2	TRBD2	ASSPGTSAGELF
13	TRBV7-9	TRBJ2-3	-	ASSYRGGRTDTQY
13	TRBV5-1	TRBJ2-1	TRBD2	ASSLIAGVSNEQF
12	TRBV2	TRBJ1-1	-	ASSEGRMNTEAF
14	TRBV12-3/TRBV12-4	TRBJ2-3	TRBD2	ASSPSTSGSPDTQY
10	TRBV6-8	TRBJ2-7	-	ASSILEGEQY
12	TRBV20-1	TRBJ2-5	-	SALWWGPQETQY
12	TRBV7-2	TRBJ1-1	-	ASRPLVMNTEAF
13	TRBV4-1	TRBJ2-7	-	ASSQDLIRGYEQY
14	TRBV7-9	TRBJ2-3	TRBD2	ASTVGTSGITDTQY
14	TRBV7-9	TRBJ2-2	TRBD1	ASSSVQGATTGELF
12	TRBV5-1	TRBJ2-1	TRBD2	ASSPTGTSNEQF
10	TRBV7-9	TRBJ2-1	-	ASSAGTFEQF
13	TRBV7-4	TRBJ1-4	TRBD1	ASSGQAATNEKLF
14	TRBV4-1	TRBJ2-2	TRBD2	ASSPQREVGTGELF
13	TRBV12-5	TRBJ2-6	-	ASGGGTSGANVLT
14	TRBV9	TRBJ2-2	TRBD2	ASSVATSGNTGELF
11	TRBV20-1	TRBJ1-2	-	SARGGAGYGYT
13	TRBV7-2	TRBJ2-7	-	ASSLRAPGGYEQY
16	TRBV6-1	TRBJ1-4	TRBD1	ASSPDRVGVTLREKLF
13	TRBV6-2/TRBV6-3	TRBJ2-7	-	ASSSYRSGSYEQY
18	TRBV7-2	TRBJ2-1	TRBD2	ASSLRWGGSGRGSYNGQF
13	TRBV28	TRBJ2-5	TRBD2	ASSQAGAGQETQY
14	TRBV4-1	TRBJ1-2	-	ASSQDQTSFSYGYT
17	TRBV19	TRBJ2-1	TRBD2	ASSSPSGISGSSYNEQF
14	TRBV12-3/TRBV12-4	TRBJ2-1	-	ASSLRRRAPHNEQF
15	TRBV15	TRBJ2-1	TRBD2	ATSRDPPSGRDDEQF
14	TRBV28	TRBJ2-1	TRBD2	ASSFFSGTSDNEQF
12	TRBV19	TRBJ1-1	TRBD1	ASSDRGLKTEAF
11	TRBV6-2/TRBV6-3	TRBJ2-7	-	ASSYSSGREKD
13	TRBV6-2/TRBV6-3	TRBJ2-7	TRBD2	ASSSGLAGLYEQY
10	TRBV19	TRBJ2-1	-	ASSTLGNEQF
12	TRBV7-9	TRBJ1-1	TRBD1	ASSSTGDGAEAF
10	TRBV5-6	TRBJ1-1	-	ASSWTGTEAF
13	TRBV2	TRBJ2-1	TRBD2	ASSVLAGGDNEQF